This T cell receptor beta chain derives from a study of shared clonotypes between healthy human individuals. Study overall: The plates for each donor numbered three CD4 naive, three CD4 memory, two CD8 naive and one CD8 memory.

The CDR3 has 15 residues. V lost 5 bases, J lost 4 bases, and 15 bases lay in between. CDR1 is SGHVS, CDR2 FQNEAQ, per germline. Each subset's genomic DNA was shared equally among a number of immunoSEQ plates. Produced via immunoSEQ multiplex PCR; TCRdb's table is partial and in-frame only. The sample has over 1.5 million clones, around 98% seen once. The sequenced sample was naive CD4+ T cells sorted from blood. Regarding subset: CD45RA+ positively selected. The chain carries TRBV7-8 and TRBJ2-1, with D maybe TRBD1 (6 bases). This TCR derives from a man aged 25 to 40 in good health. The CDR3 spells CASSQALQGYNEQFF. The CDR3, as DNA: TGTGCCAGCAGCCAAGCCCTACAGGGTTACAATGAGCAGTTCTTC. Variable domain in full (rest from reference TRBV7-8 and TRBJ2-1): GAGVSQSPRYKVAKRGQDVALRCDPISGHVSLFWYQQALGQGPEFLTYFQNEAQLDKSGLPSDRFFAERPEGSVSTLKIQRTQQEDSAVYLCASSQALQGYNEQFFGPGTRLTVL.